Below, 8 T cell receptor beta chains from the same sample are listed, as sequenced in a study of blood T cell repertoires in COVID-19. Data came from immunoSEQ multiplex PCR; TCRdb stores just in-frame clones and leaves some out. This table holds a few hundred thousand clones, approximately 88% found once. What was sequenced was PBMCs or T cells enriched from blood (not recorded which). The receptors were sampled from a man aged 30-40 years who had recovered from COVID-19.

The chain employs TRBV7-8 and TRBJ1-3; maybe TRBD1 (5 bases). Germline assignment: CDR1 SGHVS and CDR2 FQNEAQ. The CDR3 is 15 residues long. V was shortened by 1 base and J by 3 bases, with 10 bases between the two germline ends. The CDR3 reads CASSLVGGSGNTIYF. DNA for the CDR3: TGTGCCAGCAGCTTAGTCGGGGGGAGTGGAAACACCATATATTTT.

This chain joins TRBV5-1 and TRBJ2-5, with D unresolved. This CDR3 has 14 residues. Germline V gene data show CDR1 as SGHRS and CDR2 as YFSETQ. Trimming removed 2 bases at V and 1 base at J, with 9 bases between. CDR3 coding DNA: TGCGCCAGCAGCTTACCAGGAAGCCAAGAGACCCAGTACTTC. Amino acids: CASSLPGSQETQYF.

This rearrangement joins TRBV5-1 to TRBJ1-3; 7 bases are shared with TRBD1. V gave up 1 base and J gave up 2 bases; unmatched junction bases: 0. Germline V lookup: CDR1 SGHRS, CDR2 YFSETQ. The CDR3 extends over 14 amino acids. The CDR3 DNA reads as TGCGCCAGCAGCTTGACAGGGGCTGGAAACACCATATATTTT. Encoded protein: CASSLTGAGNTIYF.

This clone came up once. The chain joins TRBV7-3 to TRBJ1-1; D is possibly TRBD1 (6 bases). This CDR3 has 17 residues. In germline, CDR1 is SGHTA, CDR2 FQGTGA. V lost 2 bases and J 3 bases, leaving 19 bases between the germline ends. The CDR3 sequence: CASSLSPPGGADTEAFF. The CDR3 bases are TGTGCCAGCAGCTTATCCCCCCCGGGGGGCGCGGACACTGAAGCTTTCTTT.

The chain links TRBV6-1 to TRBJ1-3; D perhaps matches TRBD1 (5 bases). V lost 2 bases and J 3 bases, leaving 17 bases between the germline ends. The germline V gene has CDR1 MNHNS and CDR2 SASEGT. The CDR3 has 17 amino acids. The CDR3 DNA sequence: TGTGCCAGCAGTGAAAGTTTGGTGCGGGACGGTGGAAACACCATATATTTT. Protein sequence: CASSESLVRDGGNTIYF.

The J gene is TRBJ2-1, the V gene TRBV7-2; D is uncertain. CDR3 length: 15 residues. Germline values: CDR1 SGHTA, CDR2 FQGNSA. V lost 6 bases, J lost 1 base, and 13 bases lay in between. The CDR3 bases are TGTGCCAGCAGAAGGCCGGGTCGTTCCTACAATGAGCAGTTCTTC. Its translation is CASRRPGRSYNEQFF.

The rearrangement links TRBV28 to TRBJ1-1, with D perhaps matching TRBD1 (6 bases). The CDR3 spans 12 residues. V was pared by 3 bases and J by 9 bases, with 11 bases between. Germline CDR1 and CDR2: MDHEN and SYDVKM. Here the CDR3 DNA reads TGTGCCAGCAGTTTCATCCAGGGGAAAGCTTTCTTT. Translated, it gives CASSFIQGKAFF. Using reference TRBV28 and TRBJ1-1 for the parts outside the CDR3, the full variable domain is DVKVTQSSRYLVKRTGEKVFLECVQDMDHENMFWYRQDPGLGLRLIYFSYDVKMKEKGDIPEGYSVSREKKERFSLILESASTNQTSMYLCASSFIQGKAFFGQGTRLTVV.

V and J are TRBV5-1 and TRBJ2-5, with a possible D match to TRBD1 (6 bases). The germline V and J ends were trimmed by 0 bases and 1 base, with 10 bases remaining between them. CDR3 length: 15 residues. CDR1 is SGHRS and CDR2 is YFSETQ in the germline V gene. CDR3 sequence (DNA): TGCGCCAGCAGCTTGGGGGGGACACCCCAAGAGACCCAGTACTTC. It translates to CASSLGGTPQETQYF.